These T cell receptor beta chains were read from a single sample in a study of cytomegalovirus exposure and HLA in healthy donors. Sequencing used immunoSEQ multiplex PCR; TCRdb keeps in-frame clones, though not all of them. In the table there are 100,000 or so clones, just under 80% of which are singletons. Sample: PBMCs. Every receptor here comes from a man younger than 40 in good health and CMV-seronegative. Each CDR3 is given with its conserved first and last residue. The order of the fields is D gene, V gene, J gene, clone size, CDR3 protein, CDR3 DNA. The D gene is left open where the match is weak. Some rows mark clone size as missing; the rest say once, few, many or name a class of expanded clone.

>TRBD2|TRBV7-9|TRBJ2-1|.
CASSLVSLADGNEQFF
TGTGCCAGCAGCTTAGTTTCACTAGCGGACGGTAATGAGCAGTTCTTC
>TRBD2|TRBV7-9|TRBJ2-1|few
CASSLSGGASNEQFF
TGTGCCAGCAGTCTGAGCGGGGGGGCTAGCAATGAGCAGTTCTTC
>.|TRBV11-2|TRBJ1-4|.
CASSPGAVEKLFF
TGTGCCAGCAGCCCCGGAGCAGTCGAAAAACTGTTTTTT
>TRBD2|TRBV27|TRBJ2-1|.
CASSFFGGSAYNEQFF
TGTGCCAGCAGTTTTTTTGGCGGGAGTGCCTACAATGAGCAGTTCTTC
>TRBD1|TRBV2|TRBJ1-2|.
CASSTTGDGYTF
TGTGCCAGCAGTACTACAGGGGATGGCTACACCTTC
>.|TRBV27|TRBJ1-1|.
CASSLRLGQCGAFF
TGTGCCAGCAGTTTAAGACTCGGACAGTGTGGAGCTTTCTTT
>.|TRBV6-5|TRBJ1-1|once
CASSYDLGGSEAFF
TGTGCCAGCAGTTACGATCTGGGGGGGTCCGAAGCTTTCTTT
>.|TRBV19|TRBJ1-2|.
CASSDPGGYNYGYTF
TGTGCCAGTAGCGATCCGGGGGGATATAACTATGGCTACACCTTC
>.|TRBV9|TRBJ1-2|few
CASSAAGLDYGYTF
TGTGCCAGCAGCGCCGCGGGACTTGACTATGGCTACACCTTC
>TRBD1|TRBV6-6|TRBJ1-3|.
CASSRGGNTIYF
TGTGCCAGCAGCAGGGGGGGAAACACCATATATTTT
>TRBD1|TRBV11-2|TRBJ1-1|.
CASTTTGGDAFF
TGTGCCAGCACCACGACAGGGGGTGATGCTTTCTTT
>.|TRBV7-8|TRBJ1-2|.
CASSLAQSNYGYTF
TGTGCCAGCAGCTTAGCGCAAAGCAACTATGGCTACACCTTC
>TRBD2|TRBV4-3|TRBJ2-3|.
CASSQDRGGNTDTQYF
TGCGCCAGCAGCCAAGACCGGGGGGGAAACACAGATACGCAGTATTTT
>TRBD2|TRBV10-3|TRBJ2-3|.
CAISGGGNF
TGTGCCATCAGCGGGGGGGGGAATTTT
>.|TRBV21-1|TRBJ1-3|.
CASSKGQGNTIYF
TGTGCCAGCAGCAAAGGACAGGGGAACACCATATATTTT
>TRBD1|TRBV28|TRBJ2-2|.
CASMALGTGTANTGELFF
TGTGCCAGCATGGCGTTGGGTACCGGGACAGCGAACACCGGGGAGCTGTTTTTT
>TRBD1|TRBV4-3|TRBJ1-2|.
CASSLVNRQGLHGYTF
TGCGCCAGCAGCCTCGTAAACCGACAGGGATTGCATGGCTACACCTTC
>TRBD1|TRBV18|TRBJ2-7|.
CASSPPTGGMGEQYF
TGTGCCAGCTCACCACCCACAGGGGGAATGGGCGAGCAGTACTTC
>TRBD2|TRBV6-1|TRBJ2-3|.
CASSEGVQRGRSTDTQYF
TGTGCCAGCAGTGAAGGGGTCCAGCGGGGCCGCAGCACAGATACGCAGTATTTT
>.|TRBV27|TRBJ1-2|.
CASSLSTGGPSYTF
TGTGCCAGCAGTCTCTCCACCGGGGGGCCTAGCTACACCTTC
>.|TRBV7-2|TRBJ2-2|once
CASSADRNTGELFF
TGTGCCAGCAGCGCGGACAGGAACACCGGGGAGCTGTTTTTT
>.|TRBV28|TRBJ1-5|.
CASQTERYSNQPQHF
TGTGCCAGTCAGACAGAGAGATATAGCAATCAGCCCCAGCATTTT
>.|TRBV5-5|TRBJ2-5|.
CASSQLDQETQYF
TGTGCCAGCAGCCAATTAGACCAAGAGACCCAGTACTTC
>TRBD2|TRBV4-3|TRBJ2-2|.
CASRTSGIANTGELFF
TGCGCCAGCAGGACTAGCGGGATTGCGAACACCGGGGAGCTGTTTTTT
>TRBD1|TRBV2|TRBJ2-3|.
CASTRGQVMDTQYF
TGTGCCAGCACGAGGGGACAGGTCATGGATACGCAGTATTTT
>TRBD2|TRBV11-2|TRBJ2-1|.
CASSTRWAGEFSYNEQFF
TGTGCCAGCAGCACAAGGTGGGCGGGAGAATTCTCCTACAATGAGCAGTTCTTC
>TRBD1|TRBV19|TRBJ2-7|few
CASSAPGQGDLEQYF
TGTGCCAGTAGTGCTCCGGGACAGGGAGATCTGGAGCAGTACTTC
>.|TRBV18|TRBJ2-3|.
CASSPALGFSTDTQYF
TGTGCCAGCTCTCCCGCCCTGGGCTTTAGCACAGATACGCAGTATTTT
>TRBD2|TRBV6-1|TRBJ2-7|.
CASSEAPGGRSDEQYF
TGTGCCAGCAGTGAAGCGCCGGGCGGGAGGTCTGACGAGCAGTACTTC
>.|TRBV6-5|TRBJ2-3|.
CASSEGGTDTQYF
TGTGCCAGCTCCGAGGGGGGCACAGATACGCAGTATTTT
>TRBD2|TRBV6-6|TRBJ2-7|.
CASSPLGAGGSYEQYF
TGTGCCAGCAGTCCGTTGGGTGCGGGAGGGTCCTACGAGCAGTACTTC
>.|TRBV6-5|TRBJ1-1|.
CASSETRANTEAFF
TGTGCCAGCAGCGAGACGAGGGCAAACACTGAAGCTTTCTTT
>TRBD2|TRBV15|TRBJ2-1|.
CATSRFGTSGLNEQFF
TGTGCCACCAGCAGATTCGGGACTAGCGGGTTAAATGAGCAGTTCTTC
>.|TRBV27|TRBJ2-6|.
CASSSLGRGLMPRSGANVLTF
TGTGCCAGCAGTTCCCTGGGTCGGGGATTGATGCCCCGCTCTGGGGCCAACGTCCTGACTTTC
>TRBD2|TRBV4-3|TRBJ2-1|.
CASSQEAPGLAGGPIFF
TGCGCCAGCAGCCAAGAGGCTCCGGGACTAGCGGGAGGGCCGATCTTCTTC
>.|TRBV7-8|TRBJ2-3|.
CASSLSRGTDTQYF
TGTGCCAGCAGCTTAAGTCGAGGCACAGATACGCAGTATTTT
>TRBD1|TRBV6-6|TRBJ1-2|.
CASSYSSWDRGFGYTF
TGTGCCAGCAGTTACTCGTCTTGGGACAGGGGTTTCGGCTACACCTTC
>TRBD1|TRBV7-9|TRBJ1-1|.
CASSFNQGASEAFF
TGTGCCAGCAGCTTTAACCAGGGGGCGAGTGAAGCTTTCTTT
>TRBD1|TRBV5-5|TRBJ2-3|.
CASSLGNRGTSTDTQYF
TGTGCCAGCAGCTTGGGTAACAGGGGAACTAGCACAGATACGCAGTATTTT
>.|TRBV29-1|TRBJ1-2|once
CSVAGHSYTF
TGCAGCGTCGCAGGGCATAGCTACACCTTC
>TRBD1|TRBV28|TRBJ1-5|.
CASSPWSRGRRNQPQHF
TGTGCCAGCAGCCCTTGGAGTAGGGGGCGCCGCAATCAGCCCCAGCATTTT
>TRBD1|TRBV4-1|TRBJ1-2|.
CASSQGDRGNGYTF
TGCGCCAGCAGCCAAGGGGACAGGGGGAATGGCTACACCTTC
>.|TRBV5-4|TRBJ2-2|.
CASSLVGRKTGELFF
TGTGCCAGCAGCTTGGTCGGGAGAAAGACCGGGGAGCTGTTTTTT
>.|TRBV11-3|TRBJ2-1|.
CASSLSGDITYEQFF
TGTGCCAGCAGCTTGAGCGGGGACATAACCTATGAGCAGTTCTTC
>.|TRBV19|TRBJ1-2|few
CASRPPTDNVDGYTF
TGTGCCAGTAGACCCCCTACGGACAACGTGGATGGCTACACCTTC
>.|TRBV5-1|TRBJ2-2|.
CASITQDFAGELFF
TGCGCCAGCATTACACAGGATTTCGCAGGGGAGCTGTTTTTT
>TRBD2|TRBV15|TRBJ2-7|.
CATSREVAGGIKTYEQYF
TGTGCCACCAGCAGAGAAGTAGCGGGAGGGATAAAAACCTACGAGCAGTACTTC
>TRBD1|TRBV9|TRBJ2-2|few
CASSATGSGTGELFF
TGTGCCAGCAGCGCGACAGGGTCGGGCACCGGGGAGCTGTTTTTT
>TRBD1|TRBV18|TRBJ2-1|.
CASSPDRGTYNEQFF
TGTGCCAGCTCACCAGACAGGGGGACCTACAATGAGCAGTTCTTC
>TRBD1|TRBV6-6|TRBJ1-1|.
CASSSTGTGSEAFF
TGTGCCAGCAGTTCGACCGGGACAGGTTCCGAAGCTTTCTTT
>TRBD1|TRBV19|TRBJ1-5|.
CASSMTGFNQPQHF
TGTGCCAGTAGTATGACAGGGTTTAATCAGCCCCAGCATTTT
>.|TRBV19|TRBJ2-3|.
CASSIAGVADTQYF
TGTGCCAGTAGTATAGCAGGGGTGGCAGATACGCAGTATTTT
>TRBD1|TRBV10-1|TRBJ1-2|.
CASSAGTGRGYTF
TGCGCCAGCAGCGCCGGGACAGGGAGAGGCTACACCTTC
>.|TRBV29-1|TRBJ1-5|.
CSTKEGILGNQPQHF
TGCAGCACAAAGGAGGGGATCCTCGGCAATCAGCCCCAGCATTTT
>TRBD1|TRBV18|TRBJ1-2|.
CASSLDRDGYTF
TGTGCCAGCTCACTCGACAGGGACGGTTACACCTTC